These 24 T cell receptor beta chains share one sample of origin, sequenced in a study of T-cell reconstitution after alpha-beta-depleted transplantation in children. Construction of the TCRbeta library involved unique molecular identifiers. TCRdb fed the PCR reads into MiXCR, producing one record per CDR3 protein. This table holds just under 550,000 distinct CDR3 sequences, about a sixth found once. The sequenced sample was PBMCs from the stem cell graft donor, obtained from the stem cell graft. Every receptor here comes from a human donor who donated a stem cell graft to a child with acute lymphoblastic leukemia.

V usage is TRBV15 and J usage is TRBJ1-2; 9 nucleotides line up with TRBD1. Germline loops: CDR1 LNHNV, CDR2 YYDKDF (reference sequence). CDR3 size: 15 residues. J was trimmed by 2 bases and V by 4 bases; bases with no gene match: 5. The CDR3 bases are TGTGCCACCAGCAAAATACAGGGGGCGAACTATGGCTACACCTTC. This sequence encodes CATSKIQGANYGYTF.

The rearrangement uses TRBV29-1 and TRBJ2-7; possibly TRBD1 for D (5 bases). The CDR3 has 14 residues. Germline V gene data show CDR1 as SQVTM and CDR2 as ANQGSEA. V was clipped by 0 bases and J by 2 bases, with 11 bases between them. CDR3 nucleotide sequence: TGCAGCGTTGAAGATCGCGACAGTACCTACGAGCAGTACTTC. Its protein product is CSVEDRDSTYEQYF.

The table lists this clonotype with a few counts. This chain links TRBV27 with TRBJ2-7; no clear D gene. This CDR3 is 12 amino acids long. Trimming shortened V by 4 bases and J by 3 bases, and 7 bases separated the two germline ends. Looked up from germline, CDR1 is MNHEY and CDR2 is SMNVEV (reference sequence). CDR3 DNA sequence: TGTGCCAGCAGTTCTATCGGCTACGAGCAGTACTTC. As protein: CASSSIGYEQYF.

The rearrangement links TRBV12-3 or TRBV12-4 to TRBJ1-5, with 8 bases fitting TRBD1. There are 13 residues in the CDR3. V lost 6 bases to trimming and J lost 8 bases; unmatched junction nucleotides: 6. CDR3 residues: CASSLTGAEPQHF. The CDR3 DNA follows: TGTGCCAGCAGCTTGACAGGGGCCGAGCCCCAGCATTTT.

As to this clonotype: The junction shows a germline mismatch at one end, possibly a read error. The CDR3 DNA sequence: TGCGCCAGCAGCTCGACTCGGTTCGCGAACACCGGGGACCTGTTTTTT. Amino acids: CASSSTRFANTGDLFF. The V and J genes are TRBV5-1 and TRBJ2-2, with D perhaps being TRBD1 or TRBD2 (5 bases each). Germline loops: CDR1 SGHRS, CDR2 YFSETQ. The CDR3 loop spans 16 amino acids.

J is TRBJ2-7 and V is TRBV20-1; D is unresolved. The CDR3 consists of 13 residues. Trimming left V 4 bases short and J 0 bases short, with 10 bases between. Germline values: CDR1 DFQATT, CDR2 SNEGSKA (reference sequence). DNA for the CDR3: TGCAGTGCTATGGACGGAAGCTCCTACGAGCAGTACTTC. Translated, it gives CSAMDGSSYEQYF.

This clonotype was counted ten times or more. This sequence joins TRBV5-6 and TRBJ2-2; D gene uncertain. V lost 0 bases, J lost 0 bases, and 6 bases lay in between. The length of the CDR3 is 15 residues. CDR1 is SGHDT, CDR2 YYEEEE, per germline. This chain's CDR3 is CASSLGSANTGELFF. DNA of the CDR3: TGTGCCAGCAGCTTGGGTTCGGCGAACACCGGGGAGCTGTTTTTT.

In the case of this clonotype: An end of the junction differs from the germline gene, which may be a read error. The chain combines TRBV9 with TRBJ2-2, with 7 bases fitting TRBD1. Germline-derived CDR1 and CDR2 are SGDLS and YYNGEE. This CDR3 spans 14 amino acids. The CDR3 bases are TGTTCCAGCAGCGCGGACAGGTTCGCCGGGGAGCTGTTTTTT. Amino acids: CSSSADRFAGELFF.

This chain joins TRBV20-1 and TRBJ2-1; 14 nucleotides align to TRBD2. The CDR3 runs to 15 residues. V lost 2 bases and J lost 5; bases outside the gene matches: 2. Germline V gene lookup returns CDR1 DFQATT and CDR2 SNEGSKA (reference sequence). The CDR3 bases are TGCAGTGCTAGATCGACTAGCGGGAGGGACAATGAGCAGTTCTTC. This translates into CSARSTSGRDNEQFF.

This clonotype was picked up a small number of times. This chain joins TRBV6-5 and TRBJ1-3; D might be TRBD1 (5 bases). V was trimmed by 5 bases and J by 1 base, leaving 12 bases between them. The CDR3 sequence is 15 residues long. The germline V gene encodes CDR1 MNHEY and CDR2 SVGAGI. The CDR3 DNA reads as TGTGCCAGCAGTCCGACCGCAGGGTCTGGAAACACCATATATTTT. Protein: CASSPTAGSGNTIYF.

This clonotype was counted only a few times. This chain uses TRBV12-3 or TRBV12-4 with TRBJ2-3; 9 bases match TRBD2. Germline trimming cut 11 bases from V and 3 bases from J; bases unmatched to any gene: 9. The CDR3 is 14 residues long. The CDR3 sequence is CAFLAGELTDTQYF. In DNA form, the CDR3 reads TGTGCCTTCTTAGCGGGAGAGTTGACAGATACGCAGTATTTT.

J is TRBJ2-5 and V is TRBV27; D might be TRBD2 (6 bases). This CDR3 comprises 14 residues. The germline V gene encodes CDR1 MNHEY and CDR2 SMNVEV (reference sequence). V gave up 3 bases and J gave up 5 bases, with 13 bases separating them. CDR3 residues: CASSFGTPRETQYF. CDR3 sequence (DNA): TGTGCCAGCAGTTTCGGGACTCCACGGGAGACCCAGTACTTC.

This clonotype was found a few times. CDR3 protein: CASSHQYDYGELFF. CDR3 DNA: TGTGCCAGCAGCCATCAATACGATTACGGGGAGCTGTTTTTT. The rearrangement links TRBV7-2 to TRBJ2-2; D is unclear. Trimming cost V 5 bases and J 7 bases, with 14 bases left between them. The CDR3 is 14 residues long. Germline V gene sequence: CDR1 SGHTA, CDR2 FQGNSA.

This clonotype was seen a handful of times. The CDR3 loop is CATRTSGSPNEQFF. The CDR3 region has the DNA TGTGCCACCAGAACTAGCGGGAGTCCGAATGAGCAGTTCTTC. The rearrangement joins TRBV15 to TRBJ2-1, with 11 nucleotides matching TRBD2. The CDR3 sequence is 14 residues long. Losses at the gene ends were 6 bases for V and 7 bases for J; bases not matched to a gene: 5. Germline CDR1 and CDR2: LNHNV and YYDKDF (reference sequence).

The chain combines TRBV29-1 with TRBJ1-2, with 7 positions matching TRBD1. Germline V gene sequence: CDR1 SQVTM, CDR2 ANQGSEA. Trimming removed 0 bases from V and 5 bases from J; junction bases left unmatched: 3. CDR3 length: 13 residues. The CDR3 here is CSVEESGGYGYTF. The CDR3 bases are TGCAGCGTTGAAGAATCAGGGGGTTATGGCTACACCTTC.

V and J are TRBV11-2 and TRBJ1-2; TRBD1 agrees at 7 bases. The length of the CDR3 is 16 residues. CDR1 SGHAT and CDR2 FQNNGV come from the germline V gene. V dropped 5 bases and J dropped 1; count of bases not matched to a gene: 10. The CDR3 region has the DNA TGTGCCAGCAGCGCTCTGACAGGGCCTCTTAACTATGGCTACACCTTC. This codes for CASSALTGPLNYGYTF.

CDR3: CASSWGLARVQYF. In nucleotides, the CDR3 is TGTGCCAGCAGTTGGGGACTAGCTAGGGTGCAGTACTTC. The chain is built from TRBV12-3 or TRBV12-4 and TRBJ2-7, with 9 bases fitting TRBD2. CDR3 length: 13 residues. Trimming removed 4 bases from V and 9 bases from J; junction bases left unmatched: 7.

This clonotype has a count of ten or more. This chain joins TRBV27 and TRBJ1-1; TRBD1 matches at 11 bases. Germline assignment: CDR1 MNHEY and CDR2 SMNVEV (reference sequence). The V and J ends lost 5 bases and 7 bases, in that order; junction bases with no gene match: 3. This CDR3 is built from 13 residues. CDR3 in DNA: TGTGCCAGCAGTACCGGGACAGGGGGTGAAGCTTTCTTT. This translates into CASSTGTGGEAFF.

V is TRBV24-1 and J is TRBJ1-2; D is ambiguous. Per germline, CDR1 KGHDR and CDR2 SFDVKD. Trimming stripped 3 bases from V and 5 bases from J, with 12 bases between. CDR3 length: 14 residues. The CDR3 spells CATSDISSGYGYTF. CDR3 in DNA: TGTGCCACCAGTGATATATCGTCCGGGTATGGCTACACCTTC.

The genes are TRBV5-1 and TRBJ2-2, with 10 nucleotides matching TRBD1. Trimming took 7 bases from V and 6 from J; bases not matched to a gene: 3. Per the germline V gene, CDR1 is SGHRS and CDR2 is YFSETQ. The CDR3 extends over 13 amino acids. The DNA of the CDR3 is TGCGCCAGCCGAGGACAGGGGGCCGGGGAGCTGTTTTTT. This codes for CASRGQGAGELFF.

This clonotype was recorded a few times. The chain carries TRBV3-1 and TRBJ2-3; D tentatively reads TRBD1 or TRBD2 (5 bases each). Trimming removed 1 base from V and 2 bases from J, with 16 bases in between. The CDR3 totals 17 residues. Germline V gene data show CDR1 as LGHDT and CDR2 as YNNKEL (reference sequence). The CDR3 DNA follows: TGTGCCAGCAGCCAAGTTTATACCAGGGAGCTCACAGATACGCAGTATTTT. Translating it yields CASSQVYTRELTDTQYF.

This clonotype was observed a few times. V usage is TRBV7-9 and J usage is TRBJ1-2, with D uncertain. This CDR3 is built from 16 residues. Germline CDR1 reads SEHNR; CDR2 reads FQNEAQ (reference sequence). Trimming took off 0 bases at V and 2 bases at J, with 13 bases between the two ends. DNA of the CDR3: TGTGCCAGCAGCTTAGCGATCCAGGCGTTCAACTATGGCTACACCTTC. As protein: CASSLAIQAFNYGYTF.

V is TRBV9 and J is TRBJ2-2; TRBD1 aligns across 7 bases. The CDR3 has 16 amino acids. V shed 3 bases and J 1 base; nucleotides not matched to a gene: 6. Per germline, CDR1 SGDLS and CDR2 YYNGEE. For the CDR3, the DNA is TGTGCCAGCAGCGGATCCCGGGACAGGAACACCGGGGAGCTGTTTTTT. Translation: CASSGSRDRNTGELFF.

This clonotype has a handful of counts. The rearrangement uses TRBV5-5 and TRBJ2-5; 11 bases line up with TRBD1. In germline, CDR1 is SGHKS, CDR2 YYEKEE (reference sequence). There are 16 residues in the CDR3. Trimming took 3 bases from V and 7 from J; bases not matched to a gene: 11. CDR3 residues: CASSSWTGGVSTTQYF. The CDR3 DNA reads TGTGCCAGCAGCTCATGGACAGGGGGCGTGTCAACGACCCAGTACTTC.